The 3 T cell receptor beta chains presented below share a single source sample, sequenced in a study of shared clonotypes between healthy human individuals. Clones were read by immunoSEQ multiplex PCR, and TCRdb kept only the in-frame ones, dropping some. This sample has under 2.5 million clones; 85% to 95% occur once, and the top ten carry roughly 0.34%. The specimen sequenced was naive CD4+ T cells from PBMCs. The subset here: CD45RA+ positively selected. The receptor source for this set is a man between 18 and 29 years old in good health. Some clones in this sample may be carry-over from other donors' samples.

A few counts support this clone. This chain uses TRBV19 with TRBJ2-1; 11 bases match TRBD2. Losses at the gene ends were 3 bases for V and 8 bases for J; bases not matched to a gene: 6. The CDR3 covers 15 residues. Germline V gene lookup returns CDR1 LNHDA and CDR2 SQIVND (reference sequence). CDR3 bases: TGTGCCAGTAGTATCGTAGCGGGAGGGCCCTATGAGCAGTTCTTC. It is translated as CASSIVAGGPYEQFF. Using reference TRBV19 and TRBJ2-1 for the parts outside the CDR3, the full variable domain is DGGITQSPKYLFRKEGQNVTLSCEQNLNHDAMYWYRQDPGQGLRLIYYSQIVNDFQKGDIAEGYSVSREKKESFPLTVTSAQKNPTAFYLCASSIVAGGPYEQFFGPGTRLTVL.

The chain carries TRBV7-9 and TRBJ2-7; a possible D gene is TRBD1 (6 bases). The germline gives CDR1 SEHNR, CDR2 FQNEAQ (reference sequence). The CDR3 totals 14 residues. Trimming removed 0 bases from V and 4 bases from J, with 10 bases in between. CDR3 sequence: CASSLAGAEYEQYF. The CDR3 DNA reads TGTGCCAGCAGCTTAGCGGGGGCAGAGTACGAGCAGTACTTC. Together with reference TRBV7-9 and TRBJ2-7, the CDR3 gives the full variable domain: DTGVSQNPRHKITKRGQNVTFRCDPISEHNRLYWYRQTLGQGPEFLTYFQNEAQLEKSRLLSDRFSAERPKGSFSTLEIQRTEQGDSAMYLCASSLAGAEYEQYFGPGTRLTVT.

V gene TRBV28 combines with J gene TRBJ1-5; 8 bases map to TRBD1. CDR1 MDHEN and CDR2 SYDVKM come from the germline V gene. The CDR3 loop spans 17 amino acids. Trimming took 6 bases from V and 0 from J; bases not matched to a gene: 10. CDR3 protein: CASSRRRTGYSNQPQHF. In DNA, the CDR3 is TGTGCCAGCAGCCGAAGGCGGACAGGGTATAGCAATCAGCCCCAGCATTTT.